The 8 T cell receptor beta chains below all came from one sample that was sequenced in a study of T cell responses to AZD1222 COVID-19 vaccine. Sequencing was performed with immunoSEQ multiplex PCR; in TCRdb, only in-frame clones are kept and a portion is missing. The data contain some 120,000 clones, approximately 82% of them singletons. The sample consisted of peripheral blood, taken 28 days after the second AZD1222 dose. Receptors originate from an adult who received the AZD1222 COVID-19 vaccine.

CDR3 region: CASSSDREGLSQETQYF. CDR3 DNA sequence: TGTGCCAGCAGCTCCGATAGGGAGGGACTATCTCAAGAGACCCAGTACTTC. The chain joins TRBV5-8 to TRBJ2-5; 7 bases match TRBD2. CDR1 and CDR2 (germline): SGHTS, YDEGEE. The V and J ends lost 3 bases and 2 bases, in that order; junction bases with no gene match: 13. The CDR3 runs to 17 residues.

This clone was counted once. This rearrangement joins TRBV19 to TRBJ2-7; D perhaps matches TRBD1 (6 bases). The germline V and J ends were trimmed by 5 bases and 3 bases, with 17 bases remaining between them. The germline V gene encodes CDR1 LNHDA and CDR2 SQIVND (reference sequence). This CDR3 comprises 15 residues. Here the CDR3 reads CASSGGKGDGYEQYF. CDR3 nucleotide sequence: TGTGCCAGTAGTGGGGGTAAGGGGGACGGCTACGAGCAGTACTTC.

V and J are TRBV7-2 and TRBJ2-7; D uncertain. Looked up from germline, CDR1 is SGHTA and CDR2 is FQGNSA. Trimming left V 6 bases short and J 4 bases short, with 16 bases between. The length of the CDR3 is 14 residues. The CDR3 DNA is TGTGCCAGCAGACGGACCGGAGCTTCATACGAGCAGTACTTC. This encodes CASRRTGASYEQYF.

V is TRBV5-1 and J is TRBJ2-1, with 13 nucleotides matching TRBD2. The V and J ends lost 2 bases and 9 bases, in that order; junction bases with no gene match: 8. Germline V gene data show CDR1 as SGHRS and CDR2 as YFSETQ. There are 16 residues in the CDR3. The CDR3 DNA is TGCGCCAGCAGCTTACTAGCGGGGGGGCCAGAGGTTGAGCAGTTCTTC. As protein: CASSLLAGGPEVEQFF.

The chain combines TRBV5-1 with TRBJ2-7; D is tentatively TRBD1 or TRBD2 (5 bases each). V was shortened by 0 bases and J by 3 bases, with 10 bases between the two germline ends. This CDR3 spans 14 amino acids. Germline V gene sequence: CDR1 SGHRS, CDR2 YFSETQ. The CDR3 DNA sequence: TGCGCCAGCAGCTTGGCCTCAGGGAGCTACGAGCAGTACTTC. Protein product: CASSLASGSYEQYF.

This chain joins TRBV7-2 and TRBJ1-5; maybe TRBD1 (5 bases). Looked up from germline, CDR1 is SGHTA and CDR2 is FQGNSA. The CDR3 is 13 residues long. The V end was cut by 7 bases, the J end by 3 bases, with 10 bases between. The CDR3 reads CASTMTANQPQHF. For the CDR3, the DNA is TGTGCCAGCACCATGACAGCCAATCAGCCCCAGCATTTT. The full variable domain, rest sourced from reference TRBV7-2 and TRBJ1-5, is GAGVSQSPSNKVTEKGKDVELRCDPISGHTALYWYRQSLGQGLEFLIYFQGNSAPDKSGLPSDRFSAERTGGSVSTLTIQRTQQEDSAVYLCASTMTANQPQHFGDGTRLSIL.

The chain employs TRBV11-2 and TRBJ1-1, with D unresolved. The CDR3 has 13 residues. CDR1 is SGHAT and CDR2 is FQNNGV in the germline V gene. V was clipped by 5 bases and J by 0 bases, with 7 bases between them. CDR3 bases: TGTGCCAGCAGCCCAAATTTGAACACTGAAGCTTTCTTT. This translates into CASSPNLNTEAFF.

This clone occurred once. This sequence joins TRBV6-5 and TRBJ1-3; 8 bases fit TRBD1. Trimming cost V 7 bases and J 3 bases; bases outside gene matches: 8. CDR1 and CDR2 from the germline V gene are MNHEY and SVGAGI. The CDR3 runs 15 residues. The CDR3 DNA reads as TGTGCCAGCACCACAGGGGGTCTGGGTGGAAACACCATATATTTT. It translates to CASTTGGLGGNTIYF.